Below are 17 T cell receptor beta chains sequenced from a single sample in a study of human T cells and chemical hapten exposure. TCRdb re-called the RACE reads with MiXCR, one entry per CDR3 protein. The sample consists of tens of thousands of distinct CDR3 sequences, 7.5% to 9.5% of them appearing once. Noted time point: patch test 2, 6 weeks after DPC sensitization. Treatment in this sample: therapeutic diphenylcyclopropenone sensitization with weekly scalp DPC. This specimen consisted of whole blood, obtained in connection with sensitization to the hapten diphenylcyclopropenone (DPC). The source is a woman aged 45 to 65 with alopecia areata. Some clones in this sample may be carry-over from other donors' samples.

The sample holds a few counts of this clonotype. The genes are TRBV7-9 and TRBJ1-1; tentative D call: TRBD1 (6 bases). The CDR3 length is 13 residues. Trimming stripped 2 bases from V and 10 bases from J, with 14 bases between. The germline CDR1 and CDR2 sequences are SEHNR and FQNEAQ (reference sequence). The CDR3: CASSLYGGEVAFF. Written as DNA, the CDR3 is TGTGCCAGCAGCTTATATGGGGGCGAGGTAGCTTTCTTT.

The chain is built from TRBV4-3 and TRBJ1-5, with D hard to call. V gave up 0 bases and J gave up 0 bases, with 6 bases separating them. Germline CDR1 LGHNA, CDR2 YSLEER. The length of the CDR3 is 15 residues. CDR3 nucleotides: TGCGCCAGCAGCCAAGACGGCAATAGCAATCAGCCCCAGCATTTT. Its translation: CASSQDGNSNQPQHF.

This clonotype was seen only once. This clone may be a read error of a much larger clone one base away. V and J are TRBV4-3 and TRBJ1-6; D not resolved. CDR3 length: 14 amino acids. CDR1 and CDR2 from the germline V gene are LGHNA and YSLEER. The CDR3 sequence: CASSQGEQNSPLNF. The CDR3 nucleotides read TGCGCCAGCAGCCAAGGTGAACAGAATTCACCCCTCAACTTT.

This clonotype was detected many times. The chain's CDR3 is CASSFGDAGNYGYTF. The CDR3 DNA is TGTGCCAGCAGTTTTGGGGACGCGGGCAACTATGGCTACACCTTC. The rearrangement links TRBV28 to TRBJ1-2, with a tentative D call TRBD1 (5 bases). The germline gives CDR1 MDHEN, CDR2 SYDVKM. The ends were cut back, 3 bases at V and 2 bases at J, with 13 bases in the middle. The CDR3 consists of 15 residues.

This clonotype was found many times. The chain joins TRBV18 to TRBJ1-2; no reliable D call. CDR3 size: 13 residues. The ends were cut back, 3 bases at V and 7 bases at J, with 12 bases in the middle. Germline V gene sequence: CDR1 KGHSH, CDR2 LQKENI. CDR3 loop: CASSPQMGSGYTF. In nucleotides, the CDR3 is TGTGCCAGCTCACCTCAAATGGGGTCTGGCTACACCTTC.

This CDR3 is CASSQLGTRGTGQETQYF. CDR3 in DNA: TGCGCCAGCAGCCAATTAGGTACGAGGGGCACAGGGCAAGAGACCCAGTACTTC. The chain is built from TRBV4-1 and TRBJ2-5; perhaps TRBD1 as D (6 bases). The CDR3 contains 18 residues. Looked up from germline, CDR1 is MGHRA and CDR2 is YSYEKL. Trimming left V 2 bases short and J 2 bases short, with 21 bases between.

Worth noting for this clonotype: With a much larger clone just one base away, this may be a read error. The rearrangement links TRBV6-1 to TRBJ1-5, with 7 bases aligning to TRBD1. This CDR3 has 13 amino acids. CDR1 and CDR2 from the germline V gene are MNHNS and SASEGT. After removal of 7 bases from V and 3 bases from J, the junction contained 3 bases not matched to a gene. The CDR3 bases are TGTGCCAGCAAGGGACAGATCAATCAGCCCCAGCATTTT. Translated, it gives CASKGQINQPQHF.

In its sample, this clonotype was seen a few times. CDR3 nucleotides: TGTGCCAGCAGTCTCCTCGGGGGGGGGCCTAAGAATGAGCAGTTCTTC. This encodes CASSLLGGGPKNEQFF. This chain uses TRBV12-3 or TRBV12-4 with TRBJ2-1, with TRBD2 identical over 8 bases. V was pared by 5 bases and J by 7 bases, with 13 bases of the junction left unmatched. CDR3 length: 16 amino acids.

The rearrangement uses TRBV29-1 and TRBJ2-7; D possibly matches TRBD1 or TRBD2 (5 bases each). The CDR3 has 15 residues. Germline CDR1 SQVTM, CDR2 ANQGSEA. Trimming shortened V by 3 bases and J by 9 bases, and 24 bases separated the two germline ends. The CDR3, as DNA: TGCAGCGTTGAGGGCCGGGACGCAACCTACGGCGGGCAGTACTTC. Translating gives CSVEGRDATYGGQYF.

This clonotype was seen only a few times. This sequence joins TRBV3-1 and TRBJ1-5; D perhaps matches TRBD1 (6 bases). Between the trimmed V and J ends, which lost 2 bases and 7 bases, there was a span of 12 bases. CDR1 and CDR2 (germline): LGHDT, YNNKEL (reference sequence). This CDR3 region has 14 residues. The CDR3 DNA reads TGTGCCAGCAGCCAAACACAGGGAGGCCAGCCCCAGCATTTT. Its protein product is CASSQTQGGQPQHF.

This clonotype has ten or more counts. The chain employs TRBV12-3 or TRBV12-4 and TRBJ2-5, with 10 bases identical to TRBD1. Trimming cost V 6 bases and J 5 bases; bases outside gene matches: 12. The CDR3 spans 16 residues. CDR3 region: CASSYSGTGDMETQYF. In nucleotides, the CDR3 is TGTGCCAGCAGCTATTCCGGGACAGGGGATATGGAGACCCAGTACTTC.

In its sample, this clonotype was seen a few times. The genes are TRBV5-1 and TRBJ1-2; maybe TRBD1 (5 bases). V was trimmed by 5 bases and J by 7 bases, leaving 12 bases between them. This CDR3 has 12 residues. Per germline, CDR1 SGHRS and CDR2 YFSETQ. The CDR3 reads CASRWGIGGYTF. CDR3 bases: TGCGCCAGCAGGTGGGGGATTGGTGGCTACACCTTC.

This clonotype was counted between two and nine times. The rearrangement uses TRBV20-1 and TRBJ2-3; 10 positions agree with TRBD2. This CDR3 region has 16 residues. The V and J ends lost 1 base and 4 bases, in that order; junction bases with no gene match: 8. Germline V gives CDR1 DFQATT, CDR2 SNEGSKA (reference sequence). The CDR3 sequence: CSARGLRSGRADTQYF. CDR3 nucleotides: TGCAGTGCTAGAGGCCTTCGAAGCGGGAGGGCAGATACGCAGTATTTT.

The chain's CDR3 is CSAKGLAGPSTDTQYF. The CDR3 DNA sequence: TGCAGTGCCAAGGGACTAGCGGGACCCAGCACAGATACGCAGTATTTT. This chain joins TRBV20-1 and TRBJ2-3; 13 positions agree with TRBD2. V dropped 6 bases and J dropped 0; count of bases not matched to a gene: 6. Germline V gene data show CDR1 as DFQATT and CDR2 as SNEGSKA (reference sequence). CDR3 size: 16 residues.

V and J are TRBV7-2 and TRBJ2-2; 10 positions match TRBD2. The trim removed 7 bases at V and 6 bases at J, leaving 8 bases unmatched. The CDR3 consists of 15 residues. Germline V lookup: CDR1 SGHTA, CDR2 FQGNSA. CDR3 region: CASNGAGGLSGELFF. For the CDR3, the DNA is TGTGCCAGCAACGGAGCGGGGGGGCTATCCGGGGAGCTGTTTTTT.

This clonotype has more than one count but fewer than ten. This chain joins TRBV10-3 and TRBJ2-3; no clear D gene. The ends were cut back, 0 bases at V and 0 bases at J, with 4 bases in the middle. There are 14 residues in the CDR3. Germline CDR1 and CDR2: ENHRY and SYGVKD. The CDR3 DNA reads TGTGCCATCAGTGAGTCTACTAGCACAGATACGCAGTATTTT. It encodes CAISESTSTDTQYF.

This clonotype was observed at least ten times. V and J are TRBV12-3 or TRBV12-4 and TRBJ2-1; 8 positions agree with TRBD1. V trimming: 7 bases; J trimming: 6 bases; junction bases outside the gene matches: 8. The CDR3 extends over 14 amino acids. CDR3 sequence (DNA): TGTGCCAGCACCTTGGGACAGGTGACCAATGAGCAGTTCTTC. This translates into CASTLGQVTNEQFF.